Below, one T cell receptor beta chain is given with its context. There are 15 residues in the CDR3. Trimming at V came to 1 base and at J to 1 base, leaving 1 base not matched to a gene. CDR1 and CDR2 from the germline V gene are SGHRS and YFSETQ. This sample is drawn from a study of blood T cell repertoires in COVID-19. On the study more broadly: There were acute and convalescent COVID-19 samples, and they came from the United States, Italy and Spain. T cells, B-cell-depleted T cells, or PBMCs provided the cDNA or gDNA that served as material.

Sequencing used immunoSEQ multiplex PCR; TCRdb keeps in-frame clones, though not all of them. This repertoire shows about 210,000 clones, about 90% found once; its top ten account for roughly 1.2%. The rearrangement uses TRBV5-1 and TRBJ2-3; 9 bases line up with TRBD2. The source is a man aged 30-40 years with acute or convalescent COVID-19. Sequenced: peripheral blood. For the CDR3, the DNA is TGCGCCAGCAGCTTGTTAGCGGGAGGCACAGATACGCAGTATTTT. It codes for CASSLLAGGTDTQYF.